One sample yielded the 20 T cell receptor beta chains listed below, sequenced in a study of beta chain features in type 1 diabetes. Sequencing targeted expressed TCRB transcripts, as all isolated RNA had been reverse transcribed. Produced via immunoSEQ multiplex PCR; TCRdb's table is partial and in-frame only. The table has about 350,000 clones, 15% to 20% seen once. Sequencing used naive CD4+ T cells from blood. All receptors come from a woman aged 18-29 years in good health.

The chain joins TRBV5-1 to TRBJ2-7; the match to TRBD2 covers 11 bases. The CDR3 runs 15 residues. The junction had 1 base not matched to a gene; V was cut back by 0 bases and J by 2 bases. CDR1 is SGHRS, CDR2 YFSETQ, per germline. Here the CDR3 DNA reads TGCGCCAGCAGCTTGGGGGGACTAGCGGCCTACGAGCAGTACTTC. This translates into CASSLGGLAAYEQYF.

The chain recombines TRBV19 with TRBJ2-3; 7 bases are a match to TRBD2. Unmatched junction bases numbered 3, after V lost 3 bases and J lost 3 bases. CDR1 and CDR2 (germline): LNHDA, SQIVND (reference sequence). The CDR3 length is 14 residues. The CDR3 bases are TGTGCCAGTAGTATGGAGGGAGGGACAGATACGCAGTATTTT. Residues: CASSMEGGTDTQYF.

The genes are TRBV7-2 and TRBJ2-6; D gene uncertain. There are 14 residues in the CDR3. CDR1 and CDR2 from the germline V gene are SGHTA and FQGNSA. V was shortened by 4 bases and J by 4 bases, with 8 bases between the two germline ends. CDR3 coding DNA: TGTGCCAGCAGCTCGCGATCCGGGGCCAACGTCCTGACTTTC. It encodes CASSSRSGANVLTF.

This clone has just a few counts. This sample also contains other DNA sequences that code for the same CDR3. CDR3 nucleotides: TGCGCCAGCAGCTTCAGACAGGGGACCGGGGAGCTGTTTTTT. Amino acids: CASSFRQGTGELFF. This chain connects TRBV5-1 to TRBJ2-2; 8 nucleotides agree with TRBD1. The CDR3 loop spans 14 amino acids. Germline assignment: CDR1 SGHRS and CDR2 YFSETQ. V lost 2 bases and J lost 5; bases outside the gene matches: 2.

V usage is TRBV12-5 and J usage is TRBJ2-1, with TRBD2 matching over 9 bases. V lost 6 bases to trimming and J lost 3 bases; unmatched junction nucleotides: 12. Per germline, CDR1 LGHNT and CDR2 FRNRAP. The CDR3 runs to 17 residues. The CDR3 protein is CASGPYWAGGSYNEQFF. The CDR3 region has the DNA TGTGCTAGTGGACCATATTGGGCGGGGGGGAGCTACAATGAGCAGTTCTTC.

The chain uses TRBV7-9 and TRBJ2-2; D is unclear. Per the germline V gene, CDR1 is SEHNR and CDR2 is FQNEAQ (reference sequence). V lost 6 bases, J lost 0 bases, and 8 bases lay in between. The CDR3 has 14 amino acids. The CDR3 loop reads CASSSPTNTGELFF. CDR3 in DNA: TGTGCCAGCAGTAGTCCCACGAACACCGGGGAGCTGTTTTTT. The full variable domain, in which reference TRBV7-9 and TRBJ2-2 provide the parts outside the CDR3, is DTGVSQNPRHKITKRGQNVTFRCDPISEHNRLYWYRQTLGQGPEFLTYFQNEAQLEKSRLLSDRFSAERPKGSFSTLEIQRTEQGDSAMYLCASSSPTNTGELFFGEGSRLTVL.

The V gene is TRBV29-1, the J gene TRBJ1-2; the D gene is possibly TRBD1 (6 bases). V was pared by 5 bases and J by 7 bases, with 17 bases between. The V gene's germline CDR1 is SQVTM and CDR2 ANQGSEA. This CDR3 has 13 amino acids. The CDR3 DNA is TGCAGCGTTCATCTTTATCAGGGGACTGGCTACACCTTC. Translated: CSVHLYQGTGYTF. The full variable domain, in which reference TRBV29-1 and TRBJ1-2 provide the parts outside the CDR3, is SAVISQKPSRDICQRGTSLTIQCQVDSQVTMMFWYRQQPGQSLTLIATANQGSEATYESGFVIDKFPISRPNLTFSTLTVSNMSPEDSSIYLCSVHLYQGTGYTFGSGTRLTVV.

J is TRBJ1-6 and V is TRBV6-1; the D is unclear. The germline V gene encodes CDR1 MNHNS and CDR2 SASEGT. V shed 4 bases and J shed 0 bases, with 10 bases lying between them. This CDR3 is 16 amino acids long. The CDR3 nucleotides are TGTGCCAGCAGTGTCCTTAGAAGCTCCTATAATTCACCCCTCCACTTT. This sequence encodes CASSVLRSSYNSPLHF.

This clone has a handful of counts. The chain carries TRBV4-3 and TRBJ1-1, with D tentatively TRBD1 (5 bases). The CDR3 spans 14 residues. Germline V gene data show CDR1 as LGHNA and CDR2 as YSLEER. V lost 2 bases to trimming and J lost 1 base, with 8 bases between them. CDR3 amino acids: CASSQTGRNTEAFF. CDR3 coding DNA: TGCGCCAGCAGCCAAACAGGCAGGAACACTGAAGCTTTCTTT.

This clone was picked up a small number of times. DNA of the CDR3: TGCAGCGTTCTAGGGGGCGCGCAGGAGCAGTACTTC. Translated: CSVLGGAQEQYF. The chain recombines TRBV29-1 with TRBJ2-5; 7 positions agree with TRBD1. The trim removed 5 bases at V and 11 bases at J, leaving 11 bases unmatched. Germline V CDR1 and CDR2: SQVTM, ANQGSEA. This CDR3 region has 12 residues.

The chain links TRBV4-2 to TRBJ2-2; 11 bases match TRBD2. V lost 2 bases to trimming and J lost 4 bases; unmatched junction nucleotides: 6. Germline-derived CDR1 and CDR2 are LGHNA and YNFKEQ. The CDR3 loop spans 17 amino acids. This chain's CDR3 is CASSQPSGRRATGELFF. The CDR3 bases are TGTGCCAGCAGCCAACCTAGCGGGAGGAGGGCCACCGGGGAGCTGTTTTTT.

The CDR3 nucleotides are TGTGCCAGCAGCCCAACAGGGGTGACCACTGAAGCTTTCTTT. This codes for CASSPTGVTTEAFF. The chain recombines TRBV7-2 with TRBJ1-1, with 7 bases fitting TRBD1. Germline loops: CDR1 SGHTA, CDR2 FQGNSA. Trimming removed 5 bases from V and 4 bases from J; junction bases left unmatched: 7. The CDR3 is 14 residues long.

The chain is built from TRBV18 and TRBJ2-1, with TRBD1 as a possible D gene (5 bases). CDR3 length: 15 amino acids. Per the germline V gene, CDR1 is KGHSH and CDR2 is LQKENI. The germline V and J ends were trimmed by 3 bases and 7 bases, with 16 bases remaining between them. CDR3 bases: TGTGCCAGCTCACCGGGCCAGGGTAGAGGTAATGAGCAGTTCTTC. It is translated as CASSPGQGRGNEQFF.

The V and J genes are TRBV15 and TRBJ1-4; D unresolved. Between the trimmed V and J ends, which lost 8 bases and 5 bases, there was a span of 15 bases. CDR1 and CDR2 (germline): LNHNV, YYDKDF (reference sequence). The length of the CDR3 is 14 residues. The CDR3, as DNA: TGTGCCACCGGTCCGGGAGGGTGGAATGAAAAACTGTTTTTT. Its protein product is CATGPGGWNEKLFF.

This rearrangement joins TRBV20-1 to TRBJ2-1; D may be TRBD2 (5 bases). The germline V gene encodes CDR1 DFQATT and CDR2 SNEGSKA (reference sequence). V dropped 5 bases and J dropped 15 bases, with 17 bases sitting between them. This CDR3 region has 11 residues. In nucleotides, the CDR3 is TGCAGTGCTCGGACCCCCGGAGGTCTGTTCTTC. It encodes CSARTPGGLFF.

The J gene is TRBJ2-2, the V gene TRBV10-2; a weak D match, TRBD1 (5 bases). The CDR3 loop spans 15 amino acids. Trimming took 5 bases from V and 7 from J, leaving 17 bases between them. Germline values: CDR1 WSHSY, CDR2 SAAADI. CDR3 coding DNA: TGCGCCAGCAGTAAAGGCAGGGCAGCGCACGGGGAGCTGTTTTTT. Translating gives CASSKGRAAHGELFF.

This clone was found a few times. The chain's CDR3 is CASSPSGAAYEQYF. The CDR3 DNA is TGTGCCAGCAGCCCCTCGGGAGCGGCCTACGAGCAGTACTTC. The V gene is TRBV6-5, the J gene TRBJ2-7; D is perhaps TRBD2 (6 bases). The CDR3 sequence is 14 residues long. V was cut by 6 bases and J by 2 bases, with 14 bases left in between. CDR1 and CDR2 from the germline V gene are MNHEY and SVGAGI.

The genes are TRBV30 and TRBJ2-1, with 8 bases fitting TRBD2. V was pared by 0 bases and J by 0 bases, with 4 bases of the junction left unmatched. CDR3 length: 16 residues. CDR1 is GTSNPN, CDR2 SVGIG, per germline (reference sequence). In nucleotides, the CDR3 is TGTGCCTGGAGTGTAGGGCTAGCGGGCTCCTACAATGAGCAGTTCTTC. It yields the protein CAWSVGLAGSYNEQFF.

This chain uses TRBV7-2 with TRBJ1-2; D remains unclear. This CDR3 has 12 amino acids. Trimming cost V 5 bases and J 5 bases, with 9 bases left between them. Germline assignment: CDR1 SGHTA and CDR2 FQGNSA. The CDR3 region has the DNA TGTGCCAGCAGCCAAGACTCTTATGGCTACACCTTC. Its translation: CASSQDSYGYTF.

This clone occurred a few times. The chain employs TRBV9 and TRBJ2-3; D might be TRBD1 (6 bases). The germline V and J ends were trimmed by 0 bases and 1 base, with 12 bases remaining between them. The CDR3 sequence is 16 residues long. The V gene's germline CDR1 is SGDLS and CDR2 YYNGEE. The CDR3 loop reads CASSVDRALGTDTQYF. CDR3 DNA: TGTGCCAGCAGCGTAGACAGGGCACTCGGCACAGATACGCAGTATTTT.